The 18 T cell receptor beta chains in this list originate from one sample, sequenced in a study of T cell repertoires in cytomegalovirus infection. The antigens these receptors bind are not known. In TCRdb, the reads were re-called with MiXCR into one record per CDR3 protein. The sample holds almost 90,000 distinct CDR3 sequences, approximately 30% seen once. The starting material was CD8+ T cells from cultured PBMCs, obtained from culture after CMV antigen stimulation. The receptor source for this set is a human donor in good health (CMV status not recorded). Some clones in this sample may be carry-over from other donors' samples.

This clonotype was counted many times. The J gene is TRBJ1-1, the V gene TRBV7-6, with a tentative D call TRBD1 (6 bases). The CDR3 consists of 15 residues. The V end was cut by 3 bases, the J end by 6 bases, with 17 bases between. The germline V gene encodes CDR1 SGHVS and CDR2 FNYEAQ. The CDR3 loop reads CASSLSGTGGPEAFF. CDR3 sequence (DNA): TGTGCCAGCAGCTTGTCCGGGACTGGGGGCCCTGAAGCTTTCTTT.

The chain links TRBV7-2 to TRBJ1-1; 7 nucleotides line up with TRBD1. Trimming cost V 0 bases and J 4 bases; bases outside gene matches: 2. The germline CDR1 and CDR2 sequences are SGHTA and FQGNSA. The CDR3 is 14 amino acids. The CDR3 loop reads CASSLAGQATEAFF. In DNA, the CDR3 is TGTGCCAGCAGCTTAGCCGGACAGGCCACTGAAGCTTTCTTT. Using reference TRBV7-2 and TRBJ1-1 for the parts outside the CDR3, the full variable domain is GAGVSQSPSNKVTEKGKDVELRCDPISGHTALYWYRQSLGQGLEFLIYFQGNSAPDKSGLPSDRFSAERTGGSVSTLTIQRTQQEDSAVYLCASSLAGQATEAFFGQGTRLTVV.

The CDR3 reads CASSPSRGGGAEAFF. The CDR3 nucleotides are TGTGCCAGCAGCCCCAGCCGGGGGGGCGGCGCTGAAGCTTTCTTT. This chain connects TRBV7-6 to TRBJ1-1, with D maybe TRBD1 (6 bases). Between the trimmed V and J ends, which lost 5 bases and 6 bases, there was a span of 19 bases. Germline lookup yields CDR1 SGHVS and CDR2 FNYEAQ. This CDR3 spans 15 amino acids.

This clonotype was seen repeatedly, ten times or more. The chain recombines TRBV7-2 with TRBJ1-3; D gene unclear. Trimming took off 4 bases at V and 0 bases at J, with 7 bases between the two ends. Germline CDR1 SGHTA, CDR2 FQGNSA. The CDR3 contains 14 residues. CDR3 loop: CASSYLGSGNTIYF. The CDR3 DNA follows: TGTGCCAGCAGCTATCTCGGCTCTGGAAACACCATATATTTT.

Only a few counts were recorded for this clonotype. V gene TRBV2 combines with J gene TRBJ2-7; D unresolved. The length of the CDR3 is 10 residues. Between the trimmed V and J ends, which lost 3 bases and 3 bases, there was a span of 0 bases. Germline CDR1 is SNHLY and CDR2 is FYNNEI. CDR3 bases: TGTGCCAGCAGTGACTACGAGCAGTACTTC. Protein product: CASSDYEQYF. Complete variable domain (other parts from reference TRBV2 and TRBJ2-7): EPEVTQTPSHQVTQMGQEVILRCVPISNHLYFYWYRQILGQKVEFLVSFYNNEISEKSEIFDDQFSVERPDGSNFTLKIRSTKLEDSAMYFCASSDYEQYFGPGTRLTVT.

The CDR3 is CASSHVKGRGATYSNQPQHF. CDR3 nucleotide sequence: TGTGCCAGCAGCCACGTAAAAGGCAGGGGAGCAACCTATAGCAATCAGCCCCAGCATTTT. The chain links TRBV4-2 to TRBJ1-5; D perhaps matches TRBD1 (6 bases). The V and J ends lost 3 bases and 0 bases respectively, with 24 bases between them. Per germline, CDR1 LGHNA and CDR2 YNFKEQ. CDR3 length equals 20 residues.

The rearrangement joins TRBV9 to TRBJ1-1; 9 nucleotides line up with TRBD1. The CDR3 sequence is 12 residues long. J lost 5 bases, V lost 5 bases, and 1 base had no gene match. The germline V gene encodes CDR1 SGDLS and CDR2 YYNGEE. CDR3 in amino acids: CASRGTGTEAFF. CDR3 in DNA: TGTGCCAGCAGGGGGACAGGGACTGAAGCTTTCTTT.

The J gene is TRBJ2-2, the V gene TRBV7-6; D is unresolved. Between the trimmed V and J ends, which lost 1 base and 4 bases, there was a span of 7 bases. CDR1 SGHVS and CDR2 FNYEAQ come from the germline V gene. This CDR3 has 14 residues. This chain's CDR3 is CASSLVGATGELFF. CDR3 bases: TGTGCCAGCAGCTTAGTAGGTGCCACCGGGGAGCTGTTTTTT.

This chain connects TRBV7-6 to TRBJ2-1; TRBD2 matches at 7 bases. With V trimmed by 0 bases and J by 0 bases, 5 bases remained unmatched. This CDR3 has 17 residues. CDR1 and CDR2 from the germline V gene are SGHVS and FNYEAQ. The CDR3 loop is CASSLAGAGSSYNEQFF. The CDR3 region has the DNA TGTGCCAGCAGCTTAGCGGGAGCGGGGAGCTCCTACAATGAGCAGTTCTTC.

This clonotype was seen ten or more times. This chain uses TRBV12-3 or TRBV12-4 with TRBJ2-7; maybe TRBD1 (5 bases). V dropped 3 bases and J dropped 6 bases, with 15 bases sitting between them. The CDR3 consists of 14 residues. This CDR3 reads CASSFQGGVREQYF. The CDR3 DNA reads TGTGCCAGCAGTTTCCAGGGTGGGGTTCGCGAGCAGTACTTC.

The chain uses TRBV27 and TRBJ2-1; D call uncertain. The CDR3 extends over 13 amino acids. V shed 6 bases and J shed 3 bases, with 9 bases lying between them. CDR1 and CDR2 from the germline V gene are MNHEY and SMNVEV (reference sequence). CDR3 nucleotide sequence: TGTGCCAGCAGGGATGGGGACTACAATGAGCAGTTCTTC. Its protein product is CASRDGDYNEQFF.

V usage is TRBV20-1 and J usage is TRBJ2-1; no reliable D call. In germline, CDR1 is DFQATT, CDR2 SNEGSKA (reference sequence). V was shortened by 5 bases and J by 8 bases, with 19 bases between the two germline ends. The length of the CDR3 is 14 residues. The CDR3 DNA is TGCAGTGCTTTACCGGGCCCCCCTGTCGATGAGCAGTTCTTC. This sequence encodes CSALPGPPVDEQFF.

The V and J genes are TRBV11-2 and TRBJ1-5; D remains unclear. Germline V CDR1 and CDR2: SGHAT, FQNNGV. Trimming removed 1 base at V and 7 bases at J, with 11 bases between. The length of the CDR3 is 14 residues. The DNA of the CDR3 is TGTGCCAGCAGCTTAGTTTCTGGGAACCAGCCCCAGCATTTT. Translating it yields CASSLVSGNQPQHF.

This clonotype turned up a few times. The CDR3 sequence is CSASPHRGRLDEQFF. The CDR3 DNA reads as TGCAGTGCCTCCCCACACAGGGGGCGCCTCGATGAGCAGTTCTTC. This chain joins TRBV20-1 and TRBJ2-1; 9 bases agree with TRBD1. J lost 8 bases, V lost 6 bases, and 14 bases had no gene match. Germline V CDR1 and CDR2: DFQATT, SNEGSKA (reference sequence). There are 15 residues in the CDR3.

The rearrangement joins TRBV7-2 to TRBJ1-1, with 8 bases that match TRBD1. This CDR3 is 13 amino acids long. The V and J ends lost 5 bases and 5 bases, in that order; junction bases with no gene match: 4. Per the germline V gene, CDR1 is SGHTA and CDR2 is FQGNSA. CDR3 sequence (DNA): TGTGCCAGCAGCCAGGACAGGGAGACTGAAGCTTTCTTT. This encodes CASSQDRETEAFF.

This clonotype has only a few counts. Here the CDR3 DNA reads TGTGCCAGCAGCTTGAAACTAGCGGGGGATACGCAGTATTTT. Translated, it gives CASSLKLAGDTQYF. The J gene is TRBJ2-3, the V gene TRBV5-5; 10 bases are a match to TRBD2. This CDR3 is 14 amino acids long. The germline CDR1 and CDR2 sequences are SGHKS and YYEKEE (reference sequence). J lost 6 bases, V lost 1 base, and 2 bases had no gene match.

This clonotype was observed a handful of times. V is TRBV27 and J is TRBJ2-2; D unresolved. The germline V and J ends were trimmed by 2 bases and 2 bases, with 6 bases remaining between them. The CDR3 extends over 14 amino acids. Per the germline V gene, CDR1 is MNHEY and CDR2 is SMNVEV (reference sequence). The CDR3 nucleotides read TGTGCCAGCAGTTTAGCGGTTAACACCGGGGAGCTGTTTTTT. Protein: CASSLAVNTGELFF.

The J gene is TRBJ1-1, the V gene TRBV4-1; D is ambiguous. The V end was cut by 1 base, the J end by 0 bases, with 9 bases between. Germline loops: CDR1 MGHRA, CDR2 YSYEKL. The CDR3 consists of 15 residues. For the CDR3, the DNA is TGCGCCAGCAGCCAAGGAGCATCTATGAACACTGAAGCTTTCTTT. It is translated as CASSQGASMNTEAFF.